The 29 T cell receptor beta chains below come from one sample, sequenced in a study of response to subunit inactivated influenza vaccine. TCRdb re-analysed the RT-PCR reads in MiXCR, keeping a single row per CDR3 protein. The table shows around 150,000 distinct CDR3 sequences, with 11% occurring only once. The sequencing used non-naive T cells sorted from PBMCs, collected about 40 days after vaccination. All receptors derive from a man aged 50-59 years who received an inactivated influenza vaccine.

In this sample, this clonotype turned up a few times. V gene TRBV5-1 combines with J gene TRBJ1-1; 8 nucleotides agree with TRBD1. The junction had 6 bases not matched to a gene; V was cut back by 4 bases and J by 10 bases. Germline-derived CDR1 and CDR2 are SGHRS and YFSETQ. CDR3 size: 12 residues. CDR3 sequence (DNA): TGCGCCAGCAGCCTAGGACAGGGTCGAGCTTTCTTT. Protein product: CASSLGQGRAFF.

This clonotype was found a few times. The CDR3 spells CASSLTRDRIWFEGYTF. The DNA for the CDR3 is TGTGCCAGCAGCCTGACCCGGGACAGGATTTGGTTTGAAGGCTACACCTTC. The chain links TRBV7-2 to TRBJ1-2; 8 bases map to TRBD1. Unmatched junction bases numbered 19, after V lost 5 bases and J lost 8 bases. Looked up from germline, CDR1 is SGHTA and CDR2 is FQGNSA. This CDR3 comprises 17 residues.

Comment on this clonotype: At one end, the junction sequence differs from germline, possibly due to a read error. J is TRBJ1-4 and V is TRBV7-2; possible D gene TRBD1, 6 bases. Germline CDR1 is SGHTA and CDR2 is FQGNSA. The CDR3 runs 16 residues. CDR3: CASSFDSGGAKEKLFF. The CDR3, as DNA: TGTGCCAGCAGCTTCGATTCCGGGGGGGCTAAGGAAAAACTGTTTTTT.

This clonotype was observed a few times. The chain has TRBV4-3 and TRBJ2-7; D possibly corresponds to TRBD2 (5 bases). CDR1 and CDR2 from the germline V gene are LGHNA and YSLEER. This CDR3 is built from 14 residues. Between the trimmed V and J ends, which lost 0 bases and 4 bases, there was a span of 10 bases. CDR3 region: CASSQDTQRYEQYF. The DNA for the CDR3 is TGCGCCAGCAGCCAAGATACCCAGCGGTACGAGCAGTACTTC.

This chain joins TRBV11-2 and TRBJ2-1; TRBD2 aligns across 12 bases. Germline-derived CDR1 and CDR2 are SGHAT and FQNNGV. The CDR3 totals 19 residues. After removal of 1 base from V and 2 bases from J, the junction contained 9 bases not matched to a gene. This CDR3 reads CASSLVTGPSGRAYNEQFF. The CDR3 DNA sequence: TGTGCCAGCAGCTTAGTTACAGGCCCTAGCGGGAGGGCCTACAATGAGCAGTTCTTC.

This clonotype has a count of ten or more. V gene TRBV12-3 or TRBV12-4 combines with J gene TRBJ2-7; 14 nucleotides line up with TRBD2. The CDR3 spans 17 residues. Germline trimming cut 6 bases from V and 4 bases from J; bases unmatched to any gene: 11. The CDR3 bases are TGTGCCAGCAGACTCGGGACTAGCGGGGGTAAGGTGTACGAGCAGTACTTC. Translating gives CASRLGTSGGKVYEQYF.

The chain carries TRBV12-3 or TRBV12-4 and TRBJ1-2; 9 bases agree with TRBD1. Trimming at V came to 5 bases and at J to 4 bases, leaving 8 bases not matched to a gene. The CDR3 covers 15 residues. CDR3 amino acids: CASSPRTGEPYGYTF. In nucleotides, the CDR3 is TGTGCCAGCAGTCCCCGGACAGGGGAACCCTATGGCTACACCTTC.

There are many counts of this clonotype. CDR3 amino acids: CASSLAGDVDTQYF. CDR3 bases: TGTGCCAGCAGCTTGGCGGGAGATGTAGATACGCAGTATTTT. This sequence joins TRBV7-2 and TRBJ2-3, with 7 bases that match TRBD2. The trim removed 3 bases at V and 5 bases at J, leaving 5 bases unmatched. Germline V lookup: CDR1 SGHTA, CDR2 FQGNSA. The CDR3 sequence is 14 residues long.

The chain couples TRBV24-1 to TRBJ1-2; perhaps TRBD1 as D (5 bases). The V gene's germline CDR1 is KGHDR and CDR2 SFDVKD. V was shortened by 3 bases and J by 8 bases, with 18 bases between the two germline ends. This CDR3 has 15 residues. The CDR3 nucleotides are TGTGCCACCAGTGATGAGGGACTGCCGCAGGGAGGCTACACCTTC. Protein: CATSDEGLPQGGYTF.

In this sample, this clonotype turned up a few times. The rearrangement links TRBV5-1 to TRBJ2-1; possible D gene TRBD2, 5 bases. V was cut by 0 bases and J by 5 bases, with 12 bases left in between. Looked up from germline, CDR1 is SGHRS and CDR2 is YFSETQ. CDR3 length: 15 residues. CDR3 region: CASSLVLARDNEQFF. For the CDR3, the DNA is TGCGCCAGCAGCTTGGTTTTAGCGCGGGACAATGAGCAGTTCTTC.

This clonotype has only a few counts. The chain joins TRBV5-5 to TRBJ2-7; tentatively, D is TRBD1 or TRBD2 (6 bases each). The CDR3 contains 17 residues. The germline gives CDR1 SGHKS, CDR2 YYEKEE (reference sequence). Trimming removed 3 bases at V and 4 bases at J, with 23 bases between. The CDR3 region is CASSSLEGGGDNYEQYF. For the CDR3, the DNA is TGTGCCAGCAGCTCCCTAGAGGGCGGAGGGGACAATTACGAGCAGTACTTC.

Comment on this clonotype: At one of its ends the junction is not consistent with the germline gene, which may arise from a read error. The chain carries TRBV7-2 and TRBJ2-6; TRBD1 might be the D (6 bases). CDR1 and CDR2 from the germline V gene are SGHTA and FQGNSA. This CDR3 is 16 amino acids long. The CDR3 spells CASSLGGSSGANVLTF. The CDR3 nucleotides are TGTGCCAGTAGCTTAGGGGGTAGCTCTGGGGCCAACGTCCTGACTTTC.

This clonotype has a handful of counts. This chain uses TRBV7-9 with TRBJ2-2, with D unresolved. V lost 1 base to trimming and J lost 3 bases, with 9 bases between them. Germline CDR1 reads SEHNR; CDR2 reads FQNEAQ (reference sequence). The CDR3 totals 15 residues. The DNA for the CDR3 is TGTGCCAGCAGCTTAGAATTATGGGACACCGGGGAGCTGTTTTTT. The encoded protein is CASSLELWDTGELFF.

The DNA of the CDR3 is TGCGCCAGCAGCTTCTTTCTGACTAGCGGGATAAATGAGCAGTTCTTC. Amino acid sequence: CASSFFLTSGINEQFF. This chain joins TRBV5-1 and TRBJ2-1; 11 nucleotides match TRBD2. The V segment lost 2 bases and the J segment 7 bases; nucleotides outside the gene matches: 8. This CDR3 is built from 16 residues. Germline-derived CDR1 and CDR2 are SGHRS and YFSETQ.

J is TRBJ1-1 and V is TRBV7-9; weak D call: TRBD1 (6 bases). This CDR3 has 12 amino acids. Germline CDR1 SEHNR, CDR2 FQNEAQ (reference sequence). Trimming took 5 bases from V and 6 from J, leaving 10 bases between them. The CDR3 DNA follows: TGTGCCAGCAGCCGAGGACAGTCTGAAGCTTTCTTT. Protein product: CASSRGQSEAFF.

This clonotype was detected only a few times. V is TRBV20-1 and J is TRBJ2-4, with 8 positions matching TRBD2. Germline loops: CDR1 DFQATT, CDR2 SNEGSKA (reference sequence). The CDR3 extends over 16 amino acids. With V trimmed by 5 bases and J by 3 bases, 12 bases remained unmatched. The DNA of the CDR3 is TGCAGTGCTCCGGCGGGGGGCTTAGTTGACAAAAACATTCAGTACTTC. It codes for CSAPAGGLVDKNIQYF.

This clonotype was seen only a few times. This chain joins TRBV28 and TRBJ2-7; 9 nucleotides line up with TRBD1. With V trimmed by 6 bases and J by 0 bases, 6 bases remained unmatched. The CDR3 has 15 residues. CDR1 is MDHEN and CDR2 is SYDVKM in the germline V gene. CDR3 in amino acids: CASRGQGRSSYEQYF. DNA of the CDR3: TGTGCCAGCAGAGGACAGGGGAGGAGCTCCTACGAGCAGTACTTC.

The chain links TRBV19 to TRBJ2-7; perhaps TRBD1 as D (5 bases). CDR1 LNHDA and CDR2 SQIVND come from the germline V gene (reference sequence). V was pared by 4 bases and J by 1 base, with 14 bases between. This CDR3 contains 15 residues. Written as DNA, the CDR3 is TGTGCCAGTAGTAAAGGACAAGGCAGGTCCTACGAGCAGTACTTC. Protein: CASSKGQGRSYEQYF.

CDR3 DNA: TGTGCCAGCACCCGATCCGGCTCCTACAATGAGCAGTTCTTC. It encodes CASTRSGSYNEQFF. The genes are TRBV28 and TRBJ2-1; D gene ambiguous. V was trimmed by 7 bases and J by 0 bases, leaving 10 bases between them. This CDR3 region has 14 residues. Germline CDR1 and CDR2: MDHEN and SYDVKM.

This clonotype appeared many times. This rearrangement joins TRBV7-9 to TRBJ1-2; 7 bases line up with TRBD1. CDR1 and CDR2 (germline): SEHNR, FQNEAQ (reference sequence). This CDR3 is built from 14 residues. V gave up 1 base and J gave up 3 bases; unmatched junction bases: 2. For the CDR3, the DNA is TGTGCCAGCAGCTTAGGGCAGGGGGACTATGGCTACACCTTC. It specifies CASSLGQGDYGYTF.

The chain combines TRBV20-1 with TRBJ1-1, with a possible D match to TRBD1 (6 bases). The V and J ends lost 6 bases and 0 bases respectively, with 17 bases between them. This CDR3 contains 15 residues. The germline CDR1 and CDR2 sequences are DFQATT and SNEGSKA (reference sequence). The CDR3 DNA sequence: TGCAGTGCAAAGACCACACAGGGCTTGAACACTGAAGCTTTCTTT. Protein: CSAKTTQGLNTEAFF.

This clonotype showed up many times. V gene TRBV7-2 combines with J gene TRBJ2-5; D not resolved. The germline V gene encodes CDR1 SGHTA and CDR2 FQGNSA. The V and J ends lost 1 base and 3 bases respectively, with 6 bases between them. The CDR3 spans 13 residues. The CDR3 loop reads CASSLGPEETQYF. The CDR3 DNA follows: TGTGCCAGCAGCTTAGGGCCAGAAGAGACCCAGTACTTC. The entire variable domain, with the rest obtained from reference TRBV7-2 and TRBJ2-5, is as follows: GAGVSQSPSNKVTEKGKDVELRCDPISGHTALYWYRQSLGQGLEFLIYFQGNSAPDKSGLPSDRFSAERTGGSVSTLTIQRTQQEDSAVYLCASSLGPEETQYFGPGTRLLVL.

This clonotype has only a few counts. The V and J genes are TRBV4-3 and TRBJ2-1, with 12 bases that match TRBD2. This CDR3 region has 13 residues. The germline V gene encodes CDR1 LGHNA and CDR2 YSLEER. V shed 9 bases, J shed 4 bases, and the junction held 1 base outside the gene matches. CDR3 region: CASGTSGYNEQFF. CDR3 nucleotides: TGCGCCAGTGGGACTAGCGGGTACAATGAGCAGTTCTTC.

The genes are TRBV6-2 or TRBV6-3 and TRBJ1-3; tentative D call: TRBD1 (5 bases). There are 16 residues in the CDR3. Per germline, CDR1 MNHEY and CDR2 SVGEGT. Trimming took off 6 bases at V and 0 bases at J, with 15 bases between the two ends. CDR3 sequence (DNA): TGTGCCAGCAGCTACAAGGGACGCGGCTCTGGAAACACCATATATTTT. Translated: CASSYKGRGSGNTIYF.

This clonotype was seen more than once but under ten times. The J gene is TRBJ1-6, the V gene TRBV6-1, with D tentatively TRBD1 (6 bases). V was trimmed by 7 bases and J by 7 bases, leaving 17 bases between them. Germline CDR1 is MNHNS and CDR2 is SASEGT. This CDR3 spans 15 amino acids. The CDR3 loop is CASTPDGGPNSPLHF. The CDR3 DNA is TGTGCCAGCACCCCGGACGGGGGGCCCAATTCACCCCTCCACTTT.

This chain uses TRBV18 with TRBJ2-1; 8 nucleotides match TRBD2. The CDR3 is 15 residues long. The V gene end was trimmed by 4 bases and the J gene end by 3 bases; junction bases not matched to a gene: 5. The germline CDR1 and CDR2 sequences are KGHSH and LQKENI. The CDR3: CASSLAGNYYNEQFF. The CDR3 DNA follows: TGTGCCAGCTCACTAGCGGGAAATTACTACAATGAGCAGTTCTTC.

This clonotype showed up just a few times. The CDR3 spells CASSTLLLAGLFNEQFF. CDR3 DNA sequence: TGTGCCAGCAGCACCTTGCTTCTAGCGGGACTTTTCAATGAGCAGTTCTTC. This chain joins TRBV11-1 and TRBJ2-1, with TRBD2 matching over 9 bases. The CDR3 covers 17 residues. The trim removed 5 bases at V and 6 bases at J, leaving 14 bases unmatched. Germline loops: CDR1 SGHAT, CDR2 FQDESV (reference sequence). Full variable domain (missing parts from reference TRBV11-1 and TRBJ2-1): EAEVAQSPRYKITEKSQAVAFWCDPISGHATLYWYRQILGQGPELLVQFQDESVVDDSQLPKDRFSAERLKGVDSTLKIQPAELGDSAMYLCASSTLLLAGLFNEQFFGPGTRLTVL.

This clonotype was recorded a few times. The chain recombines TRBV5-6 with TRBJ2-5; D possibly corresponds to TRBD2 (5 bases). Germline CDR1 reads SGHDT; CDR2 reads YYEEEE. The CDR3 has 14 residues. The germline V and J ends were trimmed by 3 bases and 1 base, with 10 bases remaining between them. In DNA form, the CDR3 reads TGTGCCAGCAGCTCTAACGGGGTCCAAGAGACCCAGTACTTC. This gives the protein CASSSNGVQETQYF.

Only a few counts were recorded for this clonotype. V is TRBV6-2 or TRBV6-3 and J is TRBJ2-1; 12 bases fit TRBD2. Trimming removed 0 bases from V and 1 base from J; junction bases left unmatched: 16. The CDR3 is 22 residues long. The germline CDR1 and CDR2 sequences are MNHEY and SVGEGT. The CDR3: CASSYSRRVSPTSGRSYNEQFF. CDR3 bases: TGTGCCAGCAGTTACTCGAGGAGGGTTTCCCCGACTAGCGGGAGATCCTACAATGAGCAGTTCTTC.